This T cell receptor (beta chain) was identified in a study of T cell changes during pregnancy in multiple sclerosis. The repertoire was sequenced with immunoSEQ multiplex PCR; TCRdb's copy has only in-frame clones and lacks some. Counted here are fewer than 95,000 clones, 94% occurring once; the ten biggest clones make up 2% to 2.5%. Germline CDR1 and CDR2: LGHNA and YNFKEQ. V lost 1 base to trimming and J lost 2 bases, with 4 bases between them. The CDR3 is 13 amino acids. Material: peripheral blood, obtained in the third trimester of pregnancy. This clonotype was obtained from a female donor with multiple sclerosis, enrolled in a pregnancy study. The V and J genes are TRBV4-2 and TRBJ2-3; D remains ambiguous. CDR3 in DNA: TGTGCCAGCAGCCAAGTCTACACAGATACGCAGTATTTT. It is translated as CASSQVYTDTQYF.